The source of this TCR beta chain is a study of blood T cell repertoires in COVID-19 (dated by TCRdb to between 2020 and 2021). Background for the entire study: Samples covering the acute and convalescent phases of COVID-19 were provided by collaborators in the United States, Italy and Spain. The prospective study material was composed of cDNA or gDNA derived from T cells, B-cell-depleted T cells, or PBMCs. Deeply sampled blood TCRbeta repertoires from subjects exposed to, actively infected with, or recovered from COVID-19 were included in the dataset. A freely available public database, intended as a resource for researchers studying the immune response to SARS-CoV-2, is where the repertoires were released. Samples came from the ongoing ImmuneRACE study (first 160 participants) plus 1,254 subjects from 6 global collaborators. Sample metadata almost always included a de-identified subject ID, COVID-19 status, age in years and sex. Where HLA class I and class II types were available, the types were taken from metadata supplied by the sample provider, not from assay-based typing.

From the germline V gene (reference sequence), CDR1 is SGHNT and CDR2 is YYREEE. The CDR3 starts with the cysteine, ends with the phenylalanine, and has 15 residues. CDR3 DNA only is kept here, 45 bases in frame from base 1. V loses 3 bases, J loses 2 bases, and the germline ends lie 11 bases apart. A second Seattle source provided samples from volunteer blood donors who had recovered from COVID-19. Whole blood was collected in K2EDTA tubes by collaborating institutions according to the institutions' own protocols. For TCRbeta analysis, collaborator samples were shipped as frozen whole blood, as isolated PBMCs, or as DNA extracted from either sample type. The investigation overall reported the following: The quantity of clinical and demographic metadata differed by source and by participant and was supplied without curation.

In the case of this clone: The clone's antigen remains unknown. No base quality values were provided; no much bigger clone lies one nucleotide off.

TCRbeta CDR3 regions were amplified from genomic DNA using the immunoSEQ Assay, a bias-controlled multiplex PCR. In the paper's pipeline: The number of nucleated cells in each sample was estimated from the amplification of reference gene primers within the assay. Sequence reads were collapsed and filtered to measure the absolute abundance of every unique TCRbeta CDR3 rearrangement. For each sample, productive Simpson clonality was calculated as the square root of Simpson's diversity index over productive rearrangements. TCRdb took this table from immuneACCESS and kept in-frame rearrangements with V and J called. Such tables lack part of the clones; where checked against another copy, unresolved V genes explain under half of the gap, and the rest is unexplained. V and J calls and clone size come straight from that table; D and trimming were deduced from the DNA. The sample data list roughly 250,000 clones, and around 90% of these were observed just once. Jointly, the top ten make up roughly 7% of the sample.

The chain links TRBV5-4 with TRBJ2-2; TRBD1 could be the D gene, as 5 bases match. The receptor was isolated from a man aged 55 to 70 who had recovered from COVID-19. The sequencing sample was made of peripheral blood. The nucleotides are TGTGCCAGCAGCTACCGGACAACTAACACCGGGGAGCTGTTTTTT. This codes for CASSYRTTNTGELFF.